This T cell receptor (beta chain) was observed in a study of cytomegalovirus exposure and HLA in healthy donors. There are 12 residues in the CDR3. The V end lost 8 bases, the J end lost 2 bases, and 6 bases lay between the germline ends. Germline assignment: CDR1 SGHVS and CDR2 FNYEAQ. It was healthy bone marrow donors who served as donors. On this clone: Its specificity is unknown.

Use of 60 Vbeta and 13 Jbeta primers characterized the PCR. Generated by immunoSEQ multiplex PCR, the TCRdb table keeps only in-frame clones and is missing some. The profile shows about 86,000 clones, around three quarters of them singletons. Regarding the study as a whole: Being productive about 87% or about 30% of the time was typical of most TCR beta V segments in an earlier analysis. As confirmed in vitro, three CMV-associated chains were specific for CMV antigens. It was in a later analysis that TCR association rates were seen to vary by HLA locus, highest for DRB1 and lowest for HLA-C.

The sample comprised PBMCs. The TCR was taken from a man aged 60 to 75 in good health and CMV-seronegative. V gene TRBV7-6 combines with J gene TRBJ2-2; D unresolved. The CDR3 is CASLLNTGELFF. In DNA, the CDR3 is TGTGCCAGCTTACTCAACACCGGGGAGCTGTTTTTT.